The rows below give T cell receptor beta chains drawn from one sample of a study of beta chain features in type 1 diabetes. The table came from immunoSEQ multiplex PCR; TCRdb's copy has only in-frame clones and leaves some out. Here the sample spans under 350,000 clones, around 15% being singletons. Sequenced input: naive CD4+ T cells from blood. The receptors derive from a man under 40 with type 1 diabetes. The CDR3 runs from the conserved cysteine through the conserved F or W. Fields, in order: J gene, clone size, V gene, D gene, CDR3 DNA, CDR3 protein. A D gene is named only where the DNA matches it firmly. Some rows mark clone size as missing; the rest say once, few, many or name a class of expanded clone.

TRBJ1-5 - TRBV30 TRBD1 TGTGCCTGGAGTGCCACCGGGACAGCTAATCAGCCCCAGCATTTT CAWSATGTANQPQHF
TRBJ2-1 - TRBV7-8 - TGTGCCAGCAGCTTAGACCGGGGGGCCTTCTACAATGAGCAGTTCTTC CASSLDRGAFYNEQFF
TRBJ2-4 many TRBV29-1 TRBD2 TGCAGCGTTAGTAGACTAGCGGGAGGGACGGACATTCAGTACTTC CSVSRLAGGTDIQYF
TRBJ2-3 - TRBV9 - TGTGCCAGCAGCGGCCGGGTTGTAGATACGCAGTATTTT CASSGRVVDTQYF
TRBJ2-5 - TRBV28 - TGTGCCAGCAGTCCGCAGGGGGCTAGCGGGAAAGAGACCCAGTACTTC CASSPQGASGKETQYF
TRBJ2-1 once TRBV27 TRBD2 TGTGCCAGCAGTCCGACTAGCGGGACGTACAATGAGCAGTTCTTC CASSPTSGTYNEQFF
TRBJ2-1 - TRBV5-6 TRBD1 TGTGCCAGCAGCTTGCTAGGGGGCGCGGGTGATGAGCAGTTCTTC CASSLLGGAGDEQFF
TRBJ2-5 few TRBV2 TRBD2 TGTGCCAGCAGAGCAACTAGCGGCCAAGAGACCCAGTACTTC CASRATSGQETQYF
TRBJ2-7 - TRBV28 - TGTGCCAGCAGTTTCCCGACACATAACTACGAGCAGTACTTC CASSFPTHNYEQYF
TRBJ2-3 - TRBV6-4 - TGTGCCAGCAGTGACTCTACTAATACGCAGTATTTT CASSDSTNTQYF
TRBJ1-1 - TRBV4-2 - TGTGCCAGCAGCCAGGGGGCGAACACTGAAGCTTTCTTT CASSQGANTEAFF
TRBJ2-1 - TRBV6-6 - TGTGCCAGCAGCCCTACCGAGCGGTCGTACAATGAGCAGTTCTTC CASSPTERSYNEQFF
TRBJ2-1 - TRBV11-3 TRBD2 TGTGCCAGCAGCTTAGATAGGATAGCGGGAGGGAATCATGAGCAGTTCTTC CASSLDRIAGGNHEQFF
TRBJ2-7 few TRBV13 TRBD1 TGTGCCAGCAGCGTAGGGACAGGGGGATTTTACGAGCAGTACTTC CASSVGTGGFYEQYF
TRBJ2-7 few TRBV29-1 TRBD1 TGCAGCGTTGTTCAGACAGGGTGGGAGCAGTACTTC CSVVQTGWEQYF
TRBJ1-1 few TRBV5-1 - TGCGCCAGCAGCTTTCCCCCGGGGGGACGGGATGAAGCTTTCTTT CASSFPPGGRDEAFF
TRBJ1-5 - TRBV18 TRBD1 TGTGCCAGCTCACCAAGGGCAGGGGGCCTCAATCAGCCCCAGCATTTT CASSPRAGGLNQPQHF
TRBJ1-1 - TRBV29-1 - TGCAGCGTTGAAGATCTCGAGATCAACACTGAAGCTTTCTTT CSVEDLEINTEAFF
TRBJ2-5 - TRBV7-2 TRBD1 TGTGCCAGCAGCTTGGACAGGGGGCGAGTAGAGACCCAGTACTTC CASSLDRGRVETQYF
TRBJ2-7 few TRBV27 TRBD1 TGTGCCAGCAGCTATTCCGGGACAGGACGCTACGAGCAGTACTTC CASSYSGTGRYEQYF
TRBJ1-1 - TRBV2 - TGTGCCAGCATTCAAGCTGGCGGTGGAGAAGCTTTCTTT CASIQAGGGEAFF
TRBJ2-3 few TRBV7-9 TRBD2 TGTGCCAGCAGCCCCCGGACTAGCGGGAGCACAGATACGCAGTATTTT CASSPRTSGSTDTQYF
TRBJ1-5 - TRBV18 - TGTGCCAGCTCACAAGGAGAGGGCAATCAGCCCCAGCATTTT CASSQGEGNQPQHF
TRBJ1-5 few TRBV4-1 TRBD1 TGCGCCAGCAGCCAGTATAACGGGACAGGGCTCAATCAGCCCCAGCATTTT CASSQYNGTGLNQPQHF
TRBJ2-1 - TRBV5-1 - TGCGCCAGCAGCACTACTAGCCCCTCCGCCTACAATGAGCAGTTCTTC CASSTTSPSAYNEQFF
TRBJ2-1 few TRBV5-1 TRBD2 TGCGCCAGCAGCTTAGGAGGGAGGGCCGGGAATGAGCAGTTCTTC CASSLGGRAGNEQFF
TRBJ2-2 - TRBV5-4 - TGTGCCAGCAGCTCGTTCGGGAACACCGGGGAGCTGTTTTTT CASSSFGNTGELFF
TRBJ2-1 - TRBV7-9 TRBD2 TGTGCCAGCAGAAGGACTAGCGGGAGGGCCAATGAGCAGTTCTTC CASRRTSGRANEQFF
TRBJ2-2 few TRBV18 - TGTGCCAGCTCACCGCAGACCCCTACGAGGACCGGGGAGCTGTTTTTT CASSPQTPTRTGELFF
TRBJ2-3 - TRBV2 - TGTGCCAGCAGCCAGGGTGGTCCCACAGATACGCAGTATTTT CASSQGGPTDTQYF
TRBJ2-2 few TRBV7-9 - TGTGCCAGCAGCTTTCACGGGGAGCTGTTTTTT CASSFHGELFF
TRBJ1-5 few TRBV30 - TGTGCCTGGAGTGTACAGGCAGGAGTGACCTTCAATCAGCCCCAGCATTTT CAWSVQAGVTFNQPQHF
TRBJ1-2 few TRBV12-5 TRBD1 TGTGCTAGTGGTCCTGGCCCGACAGGGGACTATGGCTACACCTTC CASGPGPTGDYGYTF
TRBJ2-3 few TRBV19 - TGTGCCAGTAGTAGGACCACAGGGTCAGATACGCAGTATTTT CASSRTTGSDTQYF
TRBJ2-1 few TRBV5-1 - TGCGCCAGCAGCTTGGAGGCAGGGGAGCAGTTCTTC CASSLEAGEQFF
TRBJ1-1 few TRBV7-9 TRBD1 TGTGCCAGCAGGCCAGGGGGCTCGTACACTGAAGCTTTCTTT CASRPGGSYTEAFF
TRBJ1-1 few TRBV2 TRBD1 TGTGCCAGCAGTGTGGGACAGGGCAACACTGAAGCTTTCTTT CASSVGQGNTEAFF
TRBJ2-1 - TRBV6-6 TRBD2 TGTGCCAGCAGACAGGGGGGGACTAGCGGGAGTAATGAGCAGTTCTTC CASRQGGTSGSNEQFF
TRBJ1-2 few TRBV28 - TGTGCCAGCAGCTCCCCACCTGGGAGGAATGGCTACACCTTC CASSSPPGRNGYTF
TRBJ2-5 few TRBV11-2 - TGTGCCAGCAGCTTCTACAGGAACCAAGAGACCCAGTACTTC CASSFYRNQETQYF
TRBJ1-4 - TRBV28 TRBD1 TGTGCCAGCAGGCGGACAGGGGATGAAAAACTGTTTTTT CASRRTGDEKLFF
TRBJ2-5 - TRBV28 TRBD2 TGTGCCAGCAGTTTAGGACTAGCGGGAGGGCCGCCAGGGGCCCAGTACTTC CASSLGLAGGPPGAQYF
TRBJ1-2 few TRBV19 - TGTGCCAGTAGTATGAGGGCAGCCAGCAACTATGGCTACACCTTC CASSMRAASNYGYTF
TRBJ2-2 - TRBV11-2 - TGTGCCAGCAGCTTAAGTAGCCCCGGGGAGCTGTTTTTT CASSLSSPGELFF
TRBJ2-7 - TRBV27 TRBD1 TGTGCCAGCAATAGGGCAGGGGGCGGCGTCGAGCAGTACTTC CASNRAGGGVEQYF
TRBJ2-3 - TRBV28 - TGTGCCAGCAGTCCCCAAACCGTCGAGGGAGTTTTGACAGATACGCAGTATTTT CASSPQTVEGVLTDTQYF
TRBJ2-6 - TRBV28 - TGTGCCACCCTGGACTTGGTTGGGGCCAACGTCCTGACTTTC CATLDLVGANVLTF
TRBJ1-1 - TRBV18 - TGTGCCAGCTCAGAGCAGGGAAGCACTGAAGCTTTCTTT CASSEQGSTEAFF
TRBJ1-1 - TRBV2 TRBD1 TGTGCCAGCAGTGAACAGGGGGTTGATGCTTTCTTT CASSEQGVDAFF
TRBJ2-3 few TRBV4-2 - TGTGCCAGCAGCCAAGCTCAGGGCACAGATACGCAGTATTTT CASSQAQGTDTQYF
TRBJ1-2 few TRBV29-1 - TGCAGCGCCCAACAGGTTCCCCTTATGGATGGCTACACCTTC CSAQQVPLMDGYTF